This entry concerns a single TCR beta chain. Its antigen is unidentified. The entry originates in a study of cytomegalovirus exposure and HLA in healthy donors. About the research overall: HLA-typed donors contributed around 85 million unique TCRs, which were held in an early data release. General study results and limits: Information on immune exposure was restricted to one variable (CMV serostatus). Per published reports, the classifier diagnosed cytomegalovirus status with high specificity and sensitivity. Follow-up analysis seemed to connect common viral pathogens with several of the most significant clusters identified.

The V segment lost 3 bases and the J segment 4 bases; nucleotides outside the gene matches: 3. CDR3 length: 15 amino acids. In germline, CDR1 is SGDLS, CDR2 YYNGEE. Primers for the PCR totalled 60 Vbeta and 13 Jbeta. TCRdb's table, derived via immunoSEQ multiplex PCR, lists solely in-frame clones and lacks some. This repertoire includes just over 60,000 clones. The material sequenced was PBMCs. The chain combines TRBV9 with TRBJ2-2; 10 nucleotides agree with TRBD2. The sequence derives from a man aged 25-45 years in good health and CMV-seropositive. The chain's CDR3 is CASSGRTSGTGELFF. In DNA, the CDR3 is TGTGCCAGCAGCGGCAGGACTAGCGGCACCGGGGAGCTGTTTTTT. The whole variable domain, remainder taken from reference TRBV9 and TRBJ2-2, is DSGVTQTPKHLITATGQRVTLRCSPRSGDLSVYWYQQSLDQGLQFLIQYYNGEERAKGNILERFSAQQFPDLHSELNLSSLELGDSALYFCASSGRTSGTGELFFGEGSRLTVL.